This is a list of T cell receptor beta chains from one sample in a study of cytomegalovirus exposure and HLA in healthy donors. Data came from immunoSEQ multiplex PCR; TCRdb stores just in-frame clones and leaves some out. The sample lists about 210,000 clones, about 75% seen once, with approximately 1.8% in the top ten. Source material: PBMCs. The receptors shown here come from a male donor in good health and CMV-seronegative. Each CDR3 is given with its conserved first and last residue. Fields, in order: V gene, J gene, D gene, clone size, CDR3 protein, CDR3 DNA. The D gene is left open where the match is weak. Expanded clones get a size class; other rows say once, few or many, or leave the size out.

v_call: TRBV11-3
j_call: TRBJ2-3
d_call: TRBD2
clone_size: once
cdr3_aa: CASSISSRVLAGFTDTQYF
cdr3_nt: TGTGCCAGCAGCATATCAAGCCGGGTGTTAGCGGGGTTCACAGATACGCAGTATTTT

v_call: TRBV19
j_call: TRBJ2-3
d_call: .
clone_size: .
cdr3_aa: CASSIDPRSDTQYF
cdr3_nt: TGTGCCAGTAGTATAGATCCGAGGTCAGATACGCAGTATTTT

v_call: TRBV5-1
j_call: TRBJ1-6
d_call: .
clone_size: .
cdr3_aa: CASSPGGGESPLHF
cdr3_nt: TGCGCCAGCAGCCCGGGGGGGGGTGAATCACCCCTCCACTTT

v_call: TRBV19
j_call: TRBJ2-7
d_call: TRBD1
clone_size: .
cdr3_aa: CASSIGTGASEQYF
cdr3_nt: TGTGCCAGTAGTATAGGGACAGGGGCTAGCGAGCAGTACTTC

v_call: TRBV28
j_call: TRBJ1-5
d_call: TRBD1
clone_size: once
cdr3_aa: CASSGQGWIQPQHF
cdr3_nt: TGTGCCAGCAGTGGACAGGGCTGGATACAGCCCCAGCATTTT

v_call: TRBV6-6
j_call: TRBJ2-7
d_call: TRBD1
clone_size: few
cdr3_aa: CACQYRGDPYEQYF
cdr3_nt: TGTGCCTGCCAATACAGGGGGGATCCCTACGAGCAGTACTTC

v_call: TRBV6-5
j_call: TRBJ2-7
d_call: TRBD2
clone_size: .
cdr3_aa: CASSYPGGLYEQYF
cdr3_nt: TGTGCCAGCAGTTACCCGGGAGGCTTATACGAGCAGTACTTC

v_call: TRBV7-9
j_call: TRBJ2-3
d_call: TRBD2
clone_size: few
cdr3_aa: CASTLSGGPVDTQYF
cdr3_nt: TGTGCCAGCACGCTTAGCGGGGGGCCGGTAGATACGCAGTATTTT

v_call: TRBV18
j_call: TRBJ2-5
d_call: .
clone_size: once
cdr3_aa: CATTRGRGRQETQYF
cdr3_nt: TGTGCCACCACCCGAGGGCGGGGGCGTCAAGAGACCCAGTACTTC

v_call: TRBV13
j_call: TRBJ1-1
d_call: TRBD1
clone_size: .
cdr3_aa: CASSLTRGAFF
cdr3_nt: TGTGCCAGCAGCTTAACCAGGGGGGCTTTCTTT

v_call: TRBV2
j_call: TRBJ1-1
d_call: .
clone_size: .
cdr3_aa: CASLVGGAEAFF
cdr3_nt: TGTGCCAGCTTAGTGGGGGGGGCTGAAGCTTTCTTT

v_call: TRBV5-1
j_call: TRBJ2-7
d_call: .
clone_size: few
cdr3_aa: CASTWGAGWYEQYF
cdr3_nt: TGCGCCAGCACCTGGGGAGCGGGTTGGTACGAGCAGTACTTC

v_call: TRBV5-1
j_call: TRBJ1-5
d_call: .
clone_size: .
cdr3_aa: CASSLEGGNQPQHF
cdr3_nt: TGCGCCAGCAGCTTGGAAGGGGGCAATCAGCCCCAGCATTTT

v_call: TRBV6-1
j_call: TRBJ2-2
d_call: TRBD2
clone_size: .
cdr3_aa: CASRLLAGPTGELFF
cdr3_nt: TGTGCCAGCAGGCTACTAGCGGGACCAACCGGGGAGCTGTTTTTT

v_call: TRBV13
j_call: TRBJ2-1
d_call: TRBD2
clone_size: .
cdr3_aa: CASSLAGGFDNEQFF
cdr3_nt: TGTGCCAGCAGCTTAGCGGGGGGATTTGACAATGAGCAGTTCTTC

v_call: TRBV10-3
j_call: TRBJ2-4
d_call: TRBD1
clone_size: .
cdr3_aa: CAISAGGGNIQYF
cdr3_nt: TGTGCCATCAGTGCAGGGGGCGGAAACATTCAGTACTTC

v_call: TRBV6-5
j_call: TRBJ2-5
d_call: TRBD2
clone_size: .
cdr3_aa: CASSSSGSIKTQYF
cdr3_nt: TGTGCCAGCAGTTCTAGCGGGAGTATAAAGACCCAGTACTTC

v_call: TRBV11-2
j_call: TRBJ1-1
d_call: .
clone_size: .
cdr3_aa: CASSLMSGLNTEAFF
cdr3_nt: TGTGCCAGCAGCTTGATGTCTGGCCTTAACACTGAAGCTTTCTTT

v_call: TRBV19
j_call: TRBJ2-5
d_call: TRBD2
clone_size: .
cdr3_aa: CASSRLAGGETQYF
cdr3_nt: TGTGCCAGTAGTAGACTAGCGGGAGGGGAGACCCAGTACTTC

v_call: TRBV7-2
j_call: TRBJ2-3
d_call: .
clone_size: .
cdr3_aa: CASSLAPGSTDTQYF
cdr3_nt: TGTGCCAGCAGCTTAGCGCCAGGGAGCACAGATACGCAGTATTTT

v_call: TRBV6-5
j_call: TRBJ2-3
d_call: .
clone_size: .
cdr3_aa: CASSYGRGGTDTQYF
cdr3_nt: TGTGCCAGCAGTTACGGACGCGGGGGCACAGATACGCAGTATTTT

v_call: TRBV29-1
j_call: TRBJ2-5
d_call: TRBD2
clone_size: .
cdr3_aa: CSGQAGQETQYF
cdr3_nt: TGCAGCGGACAAGCGGGACAAGAGACCCAGTACTTC

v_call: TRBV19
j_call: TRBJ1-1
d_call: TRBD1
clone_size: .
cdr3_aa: CASSSGQGGGTEAFF
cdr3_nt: TGTGCCAGTAGTTCCGGACAGGGTGGGGGAACTGAAGCTTTCTTT

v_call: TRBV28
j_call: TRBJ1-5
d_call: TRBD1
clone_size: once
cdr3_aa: CASSFTGGVQPQHF
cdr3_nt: TGTGCCAGCAGTTTCACAGGGGGCGTTCAGCCCCAGCATTTT

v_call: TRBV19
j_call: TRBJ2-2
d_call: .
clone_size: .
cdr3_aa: CASSIDRNTGELFF
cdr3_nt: TGTGCCAGTAGTATAGATCGGAACACCGGGGAGCTGTTTTTT

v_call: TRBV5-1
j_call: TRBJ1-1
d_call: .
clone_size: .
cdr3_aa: CASSRGSPAGADAEAFF
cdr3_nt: TGCGCCAGCAGCCGAGGCTCCCCGGCGGGGGCGGACGCTGAAGCTTTCTTT

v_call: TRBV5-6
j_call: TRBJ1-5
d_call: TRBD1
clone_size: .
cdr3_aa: CASSFEGASNQPQHF
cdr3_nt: TGTGCCAGCAGCTTCGAGGGGGCGAGCAATCAGCCCCAGCATTTT

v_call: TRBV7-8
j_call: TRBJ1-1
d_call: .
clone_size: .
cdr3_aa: CASSLESGNQAFF
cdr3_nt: TGTGCCAGCAGCTTAGAGTCAGGCAATCAAGCTTTCTTT

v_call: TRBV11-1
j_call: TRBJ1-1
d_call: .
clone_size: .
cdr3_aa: CASSPGRRLDTEAFF
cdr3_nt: TGTGCCAGCAGCCCTGGACGGAGGTTGGACACTGAAGCTTTCTTT

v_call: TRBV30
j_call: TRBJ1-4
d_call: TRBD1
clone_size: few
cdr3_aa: CAWSAGGNEKLFF
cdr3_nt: TGTGCCTGGAGTGCAGGGGGTAATGAAAAACTGTTTTTT

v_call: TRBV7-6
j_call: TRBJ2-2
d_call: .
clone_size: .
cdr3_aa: CASSPIVEDRELFF
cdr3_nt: TGTGCCAGCAGCCCCATAGTAGAAGACAGGGAGCTGTTTTTT

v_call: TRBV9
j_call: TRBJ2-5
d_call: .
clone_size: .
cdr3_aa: CASSVVGSETQYF
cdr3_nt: TGTGCCAGCAGCGTAGTTGGTAGTGAGACCCAGTACTTC

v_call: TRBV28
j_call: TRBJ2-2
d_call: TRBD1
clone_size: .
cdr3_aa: CASTGTGSIGELFF
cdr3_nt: TGTGCCAGCACCGGGACAGGGTCCATCGGGGAGCTGTTTTTT

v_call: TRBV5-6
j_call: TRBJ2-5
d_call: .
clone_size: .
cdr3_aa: CASSRGAAYDYF
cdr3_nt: TGTGCCAGCAGCCGGGGGGCAGCGTATGATTACTTC

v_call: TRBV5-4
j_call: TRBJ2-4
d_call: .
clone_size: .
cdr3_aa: CASSLDGLRNF
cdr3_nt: TGTGCCAGCAGCTTGGACGGCCTGAGGAACTTC

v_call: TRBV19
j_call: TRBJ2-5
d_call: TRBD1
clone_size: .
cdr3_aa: CASSIDRAKGTQYF
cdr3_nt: TGTGCCAGTAGTATCGACAGGGCAAAAGGCACCCAGTACTTC

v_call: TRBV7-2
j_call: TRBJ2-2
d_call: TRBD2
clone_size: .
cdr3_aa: CASSFTSGPGELFF
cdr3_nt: TGTGCCAGCAGCTTCACTAGCGGGCCCGGGGAGCTGTTTTTT

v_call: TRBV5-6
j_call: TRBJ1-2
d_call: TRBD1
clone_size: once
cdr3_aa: CASSLGTADNYGYTF
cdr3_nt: TGTGCCAGCAGCTTAGGGACAGCCGATAACTATGGCTACACCTTC

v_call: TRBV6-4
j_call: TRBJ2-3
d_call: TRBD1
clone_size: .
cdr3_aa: CASSEGQGETDTQYF
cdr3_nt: TGTGCCAGCAGTGAAGGTCAGGGGGAGACAGATACGCAGTATTTT

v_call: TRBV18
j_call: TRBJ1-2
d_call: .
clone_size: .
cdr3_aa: CASSPGANYGYTF
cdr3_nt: TGTGCCAGCTCACCAGGGGCCAACTATGGCTACACCTTC

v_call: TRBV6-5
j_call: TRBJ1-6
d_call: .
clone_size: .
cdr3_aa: CASSYPRGGRDSPLHF
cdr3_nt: TGTGCCAGCAGTTACCCAAGGGGAGGGAGGGATTCACCCCTCCACTTT

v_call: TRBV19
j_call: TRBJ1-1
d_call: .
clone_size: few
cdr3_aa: CASSAAKGGWSPLNTEAFF
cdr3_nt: TGTGCCAGTAGCGCCGCTAAAGGGGGTTGGTCCCCCTTGAACACTGAAGCTTTCTTT

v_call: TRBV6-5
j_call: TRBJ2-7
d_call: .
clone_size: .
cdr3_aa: CASSYSQVSYEQYF
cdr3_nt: TGTGCCAGCAGTTACTCACAGGTCTCCTACGAGCAGTACTTC

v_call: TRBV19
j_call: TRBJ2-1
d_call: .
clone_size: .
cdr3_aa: CASSLRGAGEQFF
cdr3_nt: TGTGCCAGTAGTCTACGCGGGGCCGGTGAGCAGTTCTTC

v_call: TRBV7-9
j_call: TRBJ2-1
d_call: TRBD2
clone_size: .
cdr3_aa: CASSPTGGTHYNEQFF
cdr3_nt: TGTGCCAGCAGCCCCACGGGGGGGACTCACTACAATGAGCAGTTCTTC

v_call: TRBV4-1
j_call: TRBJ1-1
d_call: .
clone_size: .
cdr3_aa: CASSQGTRRTEAFF
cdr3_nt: TGCGCCAGCAGCCAAGGTACCAGGAGGACTGAAGCTTTCTTT

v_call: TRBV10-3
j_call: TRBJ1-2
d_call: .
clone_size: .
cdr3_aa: CAISESGGVGYTF
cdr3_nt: TGTGCCATCAGTGAGTCAGGCGGGGTGGGCTACACCTTC

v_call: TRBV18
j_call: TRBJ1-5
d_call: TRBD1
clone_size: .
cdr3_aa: CASSPLPTGQSNQPQHF
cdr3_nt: TGTGCCAGCTCACCACTCCCAACGGGACAGAGTAATCAGCCCCAGCATTTT

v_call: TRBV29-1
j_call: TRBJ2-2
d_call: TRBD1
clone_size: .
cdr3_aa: CSARDSSTGELFF
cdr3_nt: TGCAGCGCTCGGGACAGTTCCACCGGGGAGCTGTTTTTT